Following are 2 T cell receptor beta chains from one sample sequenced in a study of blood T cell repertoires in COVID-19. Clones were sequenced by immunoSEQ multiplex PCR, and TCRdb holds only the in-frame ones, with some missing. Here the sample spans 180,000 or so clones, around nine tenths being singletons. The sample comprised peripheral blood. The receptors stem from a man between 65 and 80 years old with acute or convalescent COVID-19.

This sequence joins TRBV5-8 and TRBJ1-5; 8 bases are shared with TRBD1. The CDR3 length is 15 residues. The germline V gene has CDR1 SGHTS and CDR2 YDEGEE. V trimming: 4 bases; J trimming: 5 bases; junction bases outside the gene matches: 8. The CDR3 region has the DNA TGTGCCAGCAGCGTCCAGGGGGCCGCATATCAGCCCCAGCATTTT. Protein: CASSVQGAAYQPQHF.

This CDR3 reads CAWREPSAGKAFF. In DNA form, the CDR3 reads TGTGCCTGGAGAGAGCCCAGCGCCGGGAAGGCTTTCTTT. This sequence joins TRBV30 and TRBJ1-1, with D unclear. The V end was cut by 3 bases, the J end by 11 bases, with 19 bases between. The CDR3 has 13 residues. Germline V gene sequence: CDR1 GTSNPN, CDR2 SVGIG (reference sequence).